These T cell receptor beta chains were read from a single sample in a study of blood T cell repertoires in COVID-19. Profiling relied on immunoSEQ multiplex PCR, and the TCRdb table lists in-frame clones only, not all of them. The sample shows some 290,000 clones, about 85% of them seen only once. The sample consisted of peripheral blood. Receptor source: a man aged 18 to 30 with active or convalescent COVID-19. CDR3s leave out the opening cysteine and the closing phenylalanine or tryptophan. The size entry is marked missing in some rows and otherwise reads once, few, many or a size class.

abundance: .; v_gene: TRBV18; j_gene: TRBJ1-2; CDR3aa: ASSKLDGPAGGYT
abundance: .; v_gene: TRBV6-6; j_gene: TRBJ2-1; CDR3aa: ASTWTGGASEQF
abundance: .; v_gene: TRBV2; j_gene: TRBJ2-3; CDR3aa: ASRAGLSTDTQY
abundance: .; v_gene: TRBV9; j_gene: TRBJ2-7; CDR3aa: ASSVGGTGPYEQY
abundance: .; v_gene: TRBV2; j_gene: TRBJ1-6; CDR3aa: ASSTHAGGDWYNSPLH
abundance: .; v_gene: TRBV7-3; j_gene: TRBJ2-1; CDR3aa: ASSAGQGDYNEQF
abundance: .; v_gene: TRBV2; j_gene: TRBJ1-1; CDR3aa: ATQERTGAF
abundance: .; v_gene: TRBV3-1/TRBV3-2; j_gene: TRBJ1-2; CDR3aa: ASTTTLGGYGYT
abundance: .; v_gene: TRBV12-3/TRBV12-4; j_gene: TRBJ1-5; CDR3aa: ASRTGFQPQH
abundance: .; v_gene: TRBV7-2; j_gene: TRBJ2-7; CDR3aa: ASSLGLAGFFEQY
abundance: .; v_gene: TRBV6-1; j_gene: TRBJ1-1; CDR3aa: ASSESGSMNTEAF
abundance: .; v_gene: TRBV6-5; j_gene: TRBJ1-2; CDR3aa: ASLRGQDTNGYT
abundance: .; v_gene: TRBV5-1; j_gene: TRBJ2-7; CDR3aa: ASSLADRPDEQY
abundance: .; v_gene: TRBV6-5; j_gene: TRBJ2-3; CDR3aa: ASRRQGAGDTQY
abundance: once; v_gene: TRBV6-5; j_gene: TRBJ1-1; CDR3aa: ASSQFRGIEAF
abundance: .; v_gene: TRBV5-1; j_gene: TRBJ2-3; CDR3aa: ASSLSITDTQY
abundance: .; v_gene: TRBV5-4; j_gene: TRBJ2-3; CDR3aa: ASSPGGITDTQY
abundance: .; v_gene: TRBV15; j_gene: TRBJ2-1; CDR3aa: ATKTSGDLDEQF
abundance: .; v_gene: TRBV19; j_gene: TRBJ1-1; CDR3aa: ASGGSGRETEAF
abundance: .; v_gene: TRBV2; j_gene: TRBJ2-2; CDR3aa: ASRSPLGQRRTGELF
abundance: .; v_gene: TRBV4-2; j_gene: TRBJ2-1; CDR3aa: ASSQVRSATDEQF